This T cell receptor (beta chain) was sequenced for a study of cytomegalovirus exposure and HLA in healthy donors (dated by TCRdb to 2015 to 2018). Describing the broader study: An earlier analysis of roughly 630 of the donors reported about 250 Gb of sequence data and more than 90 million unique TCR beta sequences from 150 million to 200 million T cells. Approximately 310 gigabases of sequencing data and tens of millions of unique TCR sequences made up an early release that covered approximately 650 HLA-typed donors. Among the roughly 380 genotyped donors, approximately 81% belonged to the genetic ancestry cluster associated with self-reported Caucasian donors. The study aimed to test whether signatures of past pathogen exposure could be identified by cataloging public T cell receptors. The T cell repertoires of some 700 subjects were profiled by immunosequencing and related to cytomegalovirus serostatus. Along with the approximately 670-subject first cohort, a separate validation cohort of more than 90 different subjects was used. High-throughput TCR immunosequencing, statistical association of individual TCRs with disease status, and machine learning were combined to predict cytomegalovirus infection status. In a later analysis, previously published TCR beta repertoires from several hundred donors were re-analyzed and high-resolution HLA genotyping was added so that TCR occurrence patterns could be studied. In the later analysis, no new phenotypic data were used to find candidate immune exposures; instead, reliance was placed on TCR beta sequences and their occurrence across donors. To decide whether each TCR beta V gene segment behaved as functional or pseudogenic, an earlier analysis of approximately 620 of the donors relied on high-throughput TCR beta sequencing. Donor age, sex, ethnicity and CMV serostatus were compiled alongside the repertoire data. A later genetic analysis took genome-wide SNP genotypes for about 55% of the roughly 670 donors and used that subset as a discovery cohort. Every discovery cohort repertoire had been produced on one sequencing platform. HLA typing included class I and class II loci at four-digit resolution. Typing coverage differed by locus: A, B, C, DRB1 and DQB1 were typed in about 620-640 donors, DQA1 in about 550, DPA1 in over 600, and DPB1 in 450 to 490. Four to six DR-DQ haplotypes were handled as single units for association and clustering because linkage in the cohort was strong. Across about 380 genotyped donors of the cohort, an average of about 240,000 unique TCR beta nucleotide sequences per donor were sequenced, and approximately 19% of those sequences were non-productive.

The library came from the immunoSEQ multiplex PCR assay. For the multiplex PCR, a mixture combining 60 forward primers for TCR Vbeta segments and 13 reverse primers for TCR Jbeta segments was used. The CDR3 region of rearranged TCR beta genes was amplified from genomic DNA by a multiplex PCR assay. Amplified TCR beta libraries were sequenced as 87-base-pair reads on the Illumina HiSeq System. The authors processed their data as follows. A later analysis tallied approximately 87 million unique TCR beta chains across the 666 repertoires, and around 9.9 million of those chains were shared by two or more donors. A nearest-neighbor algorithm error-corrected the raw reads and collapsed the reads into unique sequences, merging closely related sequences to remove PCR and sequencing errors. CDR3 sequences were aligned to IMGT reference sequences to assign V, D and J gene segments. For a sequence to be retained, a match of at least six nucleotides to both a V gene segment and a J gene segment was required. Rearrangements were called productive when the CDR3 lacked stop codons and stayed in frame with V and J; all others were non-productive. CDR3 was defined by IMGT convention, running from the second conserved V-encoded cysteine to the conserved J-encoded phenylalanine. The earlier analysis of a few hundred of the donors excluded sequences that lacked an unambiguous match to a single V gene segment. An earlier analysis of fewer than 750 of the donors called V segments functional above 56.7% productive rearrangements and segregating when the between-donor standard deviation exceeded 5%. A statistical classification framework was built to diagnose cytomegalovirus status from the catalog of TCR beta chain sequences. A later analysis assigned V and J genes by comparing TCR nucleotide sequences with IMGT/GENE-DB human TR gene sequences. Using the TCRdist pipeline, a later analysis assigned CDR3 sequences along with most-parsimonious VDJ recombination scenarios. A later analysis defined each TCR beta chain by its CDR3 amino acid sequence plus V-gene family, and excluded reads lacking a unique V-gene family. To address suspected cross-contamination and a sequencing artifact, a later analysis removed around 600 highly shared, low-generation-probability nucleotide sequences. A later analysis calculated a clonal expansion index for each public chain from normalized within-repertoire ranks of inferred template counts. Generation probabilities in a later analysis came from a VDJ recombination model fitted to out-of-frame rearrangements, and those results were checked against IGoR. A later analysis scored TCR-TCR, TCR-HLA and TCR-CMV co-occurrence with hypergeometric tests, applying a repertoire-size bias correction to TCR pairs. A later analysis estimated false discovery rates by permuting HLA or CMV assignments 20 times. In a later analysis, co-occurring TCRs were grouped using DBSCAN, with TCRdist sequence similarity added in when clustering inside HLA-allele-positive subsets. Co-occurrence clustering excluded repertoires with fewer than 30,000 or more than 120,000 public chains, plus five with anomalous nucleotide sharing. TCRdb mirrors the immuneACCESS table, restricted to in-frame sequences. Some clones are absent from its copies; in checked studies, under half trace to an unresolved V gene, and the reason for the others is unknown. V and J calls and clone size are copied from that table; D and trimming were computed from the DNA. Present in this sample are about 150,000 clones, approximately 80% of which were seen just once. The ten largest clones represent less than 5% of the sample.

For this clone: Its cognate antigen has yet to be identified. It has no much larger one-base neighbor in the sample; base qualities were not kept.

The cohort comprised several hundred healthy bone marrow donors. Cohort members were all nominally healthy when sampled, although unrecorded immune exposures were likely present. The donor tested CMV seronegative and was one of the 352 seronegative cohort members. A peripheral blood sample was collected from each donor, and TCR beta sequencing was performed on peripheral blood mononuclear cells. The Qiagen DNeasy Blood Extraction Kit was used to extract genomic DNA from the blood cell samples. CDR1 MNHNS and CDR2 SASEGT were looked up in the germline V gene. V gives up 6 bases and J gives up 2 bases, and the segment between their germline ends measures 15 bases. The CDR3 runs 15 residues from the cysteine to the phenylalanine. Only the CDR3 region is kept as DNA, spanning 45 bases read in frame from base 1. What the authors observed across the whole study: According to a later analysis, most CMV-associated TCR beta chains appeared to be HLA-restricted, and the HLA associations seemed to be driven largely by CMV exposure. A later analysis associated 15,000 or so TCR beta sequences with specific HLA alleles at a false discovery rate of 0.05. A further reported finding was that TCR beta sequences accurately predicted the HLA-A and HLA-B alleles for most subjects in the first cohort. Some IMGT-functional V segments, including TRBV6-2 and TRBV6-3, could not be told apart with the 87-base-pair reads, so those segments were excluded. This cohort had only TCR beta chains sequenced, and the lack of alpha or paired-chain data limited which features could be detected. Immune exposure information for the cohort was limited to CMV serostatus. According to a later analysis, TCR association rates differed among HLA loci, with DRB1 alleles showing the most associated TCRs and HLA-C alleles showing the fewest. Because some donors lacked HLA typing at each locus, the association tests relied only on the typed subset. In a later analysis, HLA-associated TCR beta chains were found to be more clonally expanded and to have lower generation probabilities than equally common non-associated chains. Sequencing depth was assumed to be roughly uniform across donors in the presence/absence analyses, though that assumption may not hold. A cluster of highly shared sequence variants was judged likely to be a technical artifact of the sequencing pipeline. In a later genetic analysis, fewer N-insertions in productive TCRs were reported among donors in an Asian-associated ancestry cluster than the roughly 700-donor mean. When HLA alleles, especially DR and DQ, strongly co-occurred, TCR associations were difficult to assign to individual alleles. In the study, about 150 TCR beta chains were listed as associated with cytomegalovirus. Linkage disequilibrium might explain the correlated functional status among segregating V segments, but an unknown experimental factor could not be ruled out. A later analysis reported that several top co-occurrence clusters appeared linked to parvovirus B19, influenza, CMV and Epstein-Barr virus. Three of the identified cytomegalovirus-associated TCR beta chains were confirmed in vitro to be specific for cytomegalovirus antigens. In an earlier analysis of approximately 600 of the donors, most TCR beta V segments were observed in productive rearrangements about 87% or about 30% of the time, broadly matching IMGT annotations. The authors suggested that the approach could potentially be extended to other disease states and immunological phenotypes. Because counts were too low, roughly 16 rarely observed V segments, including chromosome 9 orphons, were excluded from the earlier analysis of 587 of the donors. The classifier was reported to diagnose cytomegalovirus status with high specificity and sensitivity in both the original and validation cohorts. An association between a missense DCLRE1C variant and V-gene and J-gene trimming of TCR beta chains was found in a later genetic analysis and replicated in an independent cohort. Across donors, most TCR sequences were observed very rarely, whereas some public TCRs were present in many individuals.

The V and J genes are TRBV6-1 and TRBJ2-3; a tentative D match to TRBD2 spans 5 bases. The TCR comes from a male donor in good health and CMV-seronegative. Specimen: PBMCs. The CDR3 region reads CASRAGPSPTDTQYF. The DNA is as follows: TGTGCCAGCAGGGCTGGACCTAGCCCCACAGATACGCAGTATTTT.